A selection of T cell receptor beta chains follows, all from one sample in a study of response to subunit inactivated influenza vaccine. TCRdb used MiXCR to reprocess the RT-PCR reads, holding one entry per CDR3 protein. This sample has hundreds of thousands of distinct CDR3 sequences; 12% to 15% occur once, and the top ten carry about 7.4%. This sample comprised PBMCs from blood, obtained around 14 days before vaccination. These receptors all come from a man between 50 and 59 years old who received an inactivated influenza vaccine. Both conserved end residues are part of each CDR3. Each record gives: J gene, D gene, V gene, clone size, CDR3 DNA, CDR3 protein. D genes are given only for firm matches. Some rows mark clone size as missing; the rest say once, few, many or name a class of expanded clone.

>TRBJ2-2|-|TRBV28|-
TGTGCCAGCAGTTTGACCTCTTACACCGGGGAGCTGTTTTTT
CASSLTSYTGELFF
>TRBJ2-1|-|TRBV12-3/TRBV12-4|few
TGTGCCAGCAGTTTAAAGGCCCCCTCTGCCGAGCAGTTCTTC
CASSLKAPSAEQFF
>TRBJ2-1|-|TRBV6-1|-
TGTGCCAGCAGTGAAGCGGGCGGGTTCTCCTACAATGAGCAGTTCTTC
CASSEAGGFSYNEQFF
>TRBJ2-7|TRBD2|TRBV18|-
TGTGCCAGCTCCCTGGGACTAGCGGATCCCGAGCAGTACTTC
CASSLGLADPEQYF
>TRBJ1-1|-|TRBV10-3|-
TGTGCCATCAGTGAGTCGAGGGTAGAACACACTGAAGCTTTCTTT
CAISESRVEHTEAFF
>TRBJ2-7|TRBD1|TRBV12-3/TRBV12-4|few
TGTGCCAGCAGAAAGACAGGGGCCTACGAGCAGTACTTC
CASRKTGAYEQYF
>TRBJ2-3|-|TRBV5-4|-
TGTGCCAGCAGCTTCCCTCAAGATACGCAGTATTTT
CASSFPQDTQYF
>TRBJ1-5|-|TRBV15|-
TGTGCCACCAGCAGCGCACCCGTAAATAGCAATCAGCCCCAGCATTTT
CATSSAPVNSNQPQHF
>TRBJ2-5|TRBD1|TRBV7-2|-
TGTGCCAGCAGCTTGGACAGGGGATTTTCGGAGACCCAGTACTTC
CASSLDRGFSETQYF
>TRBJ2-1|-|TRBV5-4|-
TGTGCCAGCAGCCCGGGGAAGGGAATTTCCTACAATGAGCAGTTCTTC
CASSPGKGISYNEQFF
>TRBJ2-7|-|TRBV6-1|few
TGTGCCAGCAGTGAAGGGCAGGGGAGTTCCTACGAGCAGTACTTC
CASSEGQGSSYEQYF
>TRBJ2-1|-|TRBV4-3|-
TGCGCCAGCAGCCCCTCCGGGGCAGGTACCTACAATGAGCAGTTCTTC
CASSPSGAGTYNEQFF
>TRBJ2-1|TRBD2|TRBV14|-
TGTGCCAGCAGCCAGCGGGGGACCTCCTACAATGAGCAGTTCTTC
CASSQRGTSYNEQFF
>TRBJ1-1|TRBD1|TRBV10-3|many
TGTGCCATCAGTTGGGACAGAGACACTGAAGCTTTCTTT
CAISWDRDTEAFF
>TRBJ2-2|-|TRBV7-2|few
TGTGCCAGCAGCTTAAAATCCGGGGGGCCTAACACCGGGGAGCTGTTTTTT
CASSLKSGGPNTGELFF
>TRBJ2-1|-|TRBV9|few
TGTGCCAGCAGCCCATCGAGGGAGACGACCTACAATGAGCAGTTCTTC
CASSPSRETTYNEQFF
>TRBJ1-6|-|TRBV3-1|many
TGTGCCAGCAGCCAAGCACAGGGACCTTCACCCCTCCACTTT
CASSQAQGPSPLHF
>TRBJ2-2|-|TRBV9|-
TGTGCCAGCAGCGTGAGGATAGGCACCACCGGGGAGCTGTTTTTT
CASSVRIGTTGELFF
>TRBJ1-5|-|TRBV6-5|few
TGTGCCAGCAGTTACGGGACTAATCAGCCCCAGCATTTT
CASSYGTNQPQHF
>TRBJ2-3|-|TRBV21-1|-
TGTGCCAGCAGCAAAATCACTAGCGGGGGGGCCAAAGATACGCAGTATTTT
CASSKITSGGAKDTQYF
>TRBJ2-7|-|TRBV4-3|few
TGCGCCAGCAGCCAAGATCTAGCCCAGGCCTACGAGCAGTACTTC
CASSQDLAQAYEQYF
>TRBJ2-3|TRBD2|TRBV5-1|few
TGCGCCAGCAGCTCCGCACGGACTAGCGGAAGCACAGATACGCAGTATTTT
CASSSARTSGSTDTQYF
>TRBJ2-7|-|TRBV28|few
TGTGCCAGCAGTTTAAGTCCCGGCCGCAGGCGGTCCTACGAGCAGTACTTC
CASSLSPGRRRSYEQYF
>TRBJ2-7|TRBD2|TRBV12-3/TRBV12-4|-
TGTGCCAGCAGCTCCGGGACTAGCGGGAATGAGCAGTACTTC
CASSSGTSGNEQYF
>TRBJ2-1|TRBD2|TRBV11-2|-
TGTGCCAGCAGCTTGAATAGCGGGAGGGCCGGCGATGAGCAGTTCTTC
CASSLNSGRAGDEQFF
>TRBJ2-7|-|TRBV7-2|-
TGTGCCAGCAGCCAACAGGCACTAACCTACGAGCAGTACTTC
CASSQQALTYEQYF
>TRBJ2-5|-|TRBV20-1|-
TGCAGTGCTAGAGGTATAGAACGGTCAGAAGAGACCCAGTACTTC
CSARGIERSEETQYF
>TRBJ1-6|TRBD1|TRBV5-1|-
TGCGCCAGCAGCCCCCGGACAGGGAACTCACCCCTCCACTTT
CASSPRTGNSPLHF
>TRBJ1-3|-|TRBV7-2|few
TGTGCCAGCAGCTTAGGGACAGTAGCGGGAAACACCATATATTTT
CASSLGTVAGNTIYF
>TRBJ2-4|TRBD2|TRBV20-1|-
TGCAGTGCGCAAAGACTAGCGGGAGGGTACATTCAGTACTTC
CSAQRLAGGYIQYF
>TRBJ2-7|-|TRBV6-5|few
TGTGCCAGCAGTTACGAGGTAGCGGAATACTACGAGCAGTACTTC
CASSYEVAEYYEQYF
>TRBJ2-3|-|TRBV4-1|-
TGCGCCAGCAGCCAAGTTTCGTCACGCACAGATACGCAGTATTTT
CASSQVSSRTDTQYF
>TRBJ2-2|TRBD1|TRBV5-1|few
TGCGCCAGCAACAGGGGAAGTAACACCGGGGAGCTGTTTTTT
CASNRGSNTGELFF
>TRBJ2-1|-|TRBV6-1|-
TGTGCCAGCACCCTTAGAGCTGGGAGTCGAAGGTTCAATGAGCAGTTCTTC
CASTLRAGSRRFNEQFF
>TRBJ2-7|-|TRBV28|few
TGTGCCAGCAGTAACCGGGCGAGAGAGCAGTACTTC
CASSNRAREQYF
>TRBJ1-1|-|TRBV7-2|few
TGTGCCAGCAGCTTAGAATGGGGAGTGACTGAAGCTTTCTTT
CASSLEWGVTEAFF
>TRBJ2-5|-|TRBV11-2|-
TGTGCCAGCAGCCCTGGACAGCTGTCCCAAGAGACCCAGTACTTC
CASSPGQLSQETQYF
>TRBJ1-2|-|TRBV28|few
TGTGCCAGCTATCGGGGCGGGGGTCGTGGCTACACCTTC
CASYRGGGRGYTF
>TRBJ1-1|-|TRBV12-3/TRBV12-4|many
TGTGCCAGCAGCTCAGGGGCTGAAGCTGAAGCTTTCTTT
CASSSGAEAEAFF
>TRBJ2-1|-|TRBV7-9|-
TGTGCCAGCAGCTCACGGAGGCTAGCAACTGAGCAGTTCTTC
CASSSRRLATEQFF
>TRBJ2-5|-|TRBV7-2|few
TGTGCCAGCAGCTTAGTATTTGCTGAGACCCAGTACTTC
CASSLVFAETQYF
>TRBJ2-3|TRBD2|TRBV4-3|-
TGCGCCAGCAGCCAAGACGGGGGGGACACAGATACGCAGTATTTT
CASSQDGGDTDTQYF
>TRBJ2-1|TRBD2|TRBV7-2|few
TGTGCCAGCAGCTCAACTAGCGGGGGCCGCAATGAGCAGTTCTTC
CASSSTSGGRNEQFF
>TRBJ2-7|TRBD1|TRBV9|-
TGTGCCAGCAGCGTTGGGACAGGGATCTCCTACGAGCAGTACTTC
CASSVGTGISYEQYF
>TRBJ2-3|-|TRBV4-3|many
TGCGCCAGCAGCCAAGGGTCGCTCGGGAAAGATACGCAGTATTTT
CASSQGSLGKDTQYF
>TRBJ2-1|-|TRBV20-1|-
TGCAGTGCTGGTCCCTACTTACGGGGTGCCAATGAGCAGTTCTTC
CSAGPYLRGANEQFF
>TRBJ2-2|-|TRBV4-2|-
TGTGCCAGCAGCCAAGACATTCTAGCGTTTAACACCGGGGAGCTGTTTTTT
CASSQDILAFNTGELFF
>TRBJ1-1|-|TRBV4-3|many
TGCGCCAGCAGCCAAGACCGCAGACAGAACACTGAAGCTTTCTTT
CASSQDRRQNTEAFF
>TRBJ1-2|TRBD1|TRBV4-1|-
TGCGCCAGCAGCCAGGTGGGACAGGGCGGCTATGGCTACACCTTC
CASSQVGQGGYGYTF
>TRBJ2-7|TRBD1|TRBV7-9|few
TGTGCCAGCAGCTTAAGGGTCGGGACAGGAAGCTCCTACGAGCAGTACTTC
CASSLRVGTGSSYEQYF
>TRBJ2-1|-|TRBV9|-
TGTGCCAGCAGCGTGGACCGGACCTACAATGAGCAGTTCTTC
CASSVDRTYNEQFF
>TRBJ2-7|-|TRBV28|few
TGTGCCAGCGGCAAAACAAGTTTCTACGAGCAGTACTTC
CASGKTSFYEQYF
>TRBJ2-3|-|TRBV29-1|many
TGCAGCGTGTTCCAGGGGTTCGGCACAGATACGCAGTATTTT
CSVFQGFGTDTQYF